This T cell receptor beta chain is drawn from a study of blood T cell repertoires in COVID-19. Study overall: From the United States, Italy and Spain came samples of acute and convalescent COVID-19.

The CDR3 is 15 amino acids. Per germline, CDR1 SGHVS and CDR2 FQNEAQ. With 3 bases clipped from V and 2 bases from J, the junction kept 5 bases outside the gene matches. Method: immunoSEQ multiplex PCR; TCRdb's copy keeps in-frame clones and lacks some. The sample lists just over 95,000 clones; 82% were seen once. The chain joins TRBV7-8 to TRBJ2-3; TRBD1 aligns across 7 bases. The sequence came from a man at least 80 years old with acute or convalescent COVID-19. Sequenced input: peripheral blood. This CDR3 is CASSLLGQDTDTQYF. As DNA, the CDR3 is TGTGCCAGCAGCTTGCTAGGACAGGACACAGATACGCAGTATTTT.